This T cell receptor (beta chain) was identified during a study of ipilimumab plus nivolumab after autologous stem cell transplantation (dated by TCRdb to 2020 to 2022). Looking at the study overall: A median of roughly five ipilimumab doses and fewer than 10 nivolumab doses was received by trial patients. Both primary refractory and relapsed disease were represented in the DLBCL cohort, where 18-month progression-free survival was approximately 87% and 28%, respectively. Patients in the trial were undergoing autologous transplant and had high-risk diffuse large B cell lymphoma, mature T cell lymphoma, or multiple myeloma. The intent-to-treat population of the trial was made up of 35 to 45 patients.

Points on this clone: The clone's antigen remains unknown. The input lacks base qualities; no much larger clone sits a single base away.

General conclusions and limits of the study: According to the authors, a biologic rationale for studying the approach further came from T cell receptor repertoire, regulatory T cell phenotype and gut microbiota profiles. Combined checkpoint inhibition as post-transplant consolidation was concluded by the authors to appear tolerable.

The method behind the library was the immunoSEQ multiplex PCR assay. Sourced from immuneACCESS, this table was stored by TCRdb with only in-frame sequences that have V and J called. A share of the clones is absent; for the studies checked, an unresolved V gene accounts for under half, and the remainder has no known explanation. Counted in this sample were about 15,000 clones; 79% of them appeared once. Of the sample, 35% to 45% falls within the top ten clones. Starting 14 to 28 days after the autologous transplant, patients began checkpoint therapy, which included ipilimumab at 1 mg/kg intravenously on day 1 of selected weeks. Nivolumab was given at 3 mg/kg intravenously on day 1 of weeks 1, 4, 7, 10, and every two weeks through week 26. Combined checkpoint inhibition with ipilimumab and nivolumab as consolidation after autologous stem cell transplantation was tested in a Phase Ib clinical trial.

The source is a male donor with diffuse large B-cell lymphoma. Specimen: PBMCs, collected in a trial of ipilimumab plus nivolumab as post-transplant consolidation.

The DNA sequence is given as TGTGCCAGCAGCTTGACGTATAGCAATCAGCCCCAGCATTTT. It codes for CASSLTYSNQPQHF. The chain is made from TRBV5-4 and TRBJ1-5; there is no confident call for the D gene. For CDR1 and CDR2, the germline V gene (reference sequence) lists SGHNT and YYREEE. The CDR3 runs 14 amino acids, cysteine and phenylalanine included. The kept DNA is CDR3 alone, 42 bases in frame from the first base. Between the V and J ends, shortened by 1 base and 0 bases respectively, the junction contains 5 bases.